One and the same sample provided the 15 T cell receptor beta chains below, sequenced in a study of shared clonotypes between healthy human individuals. Clones were read by immunoSEQ multiplex PCR, and TCRdb kept only the in-frame ones, dropping some. This table holds about 480,000 clones, almost 80% found once. Input material: PBMCs. These TCRs come from a woman aged 40 to 50 in good health. Some clones in this sample may be carry-over from other donors' samples.

J is TRBJ2-3 and V is TRBV5-1, with 11 bases matching TRBD2. This CDR3 spans 17 amino acids. From germline, CDR1 is SGHRS and CDR2 YFSETQ. V was pared by 4 bases and J by 5 bases, with 12 bases of the junction left unmatched. CDR3 nucleotides: TGCGCCAGCAGCCGGATTTATAGCGGGAGGGCGGGAGATACGCAGTATTTT. This codes for CASSRIYSGRAGDTQYF.

The chain carries TRBV5-1 and TRBJ2-2, with a tentative D call TRBD1 (5 bases). The CDR3 is 15 residues long. Trimming pared 6 bases from V and 0 bases from J, leaving 12 bases between. Germline lookup yields CDR1 SGHRS and CDR2 YFSETQ. In nucleotides, the CDR3 is TGCGCCAGCACCCCAAGGGGCTCGAACACCGGGGAGCTGTTTTTT. Amino acids: CASTPRGSNTGELFF.

This clone was recorded only once. This sequence joins TRBV11-1 and TRBJ1-5, with TRBD1 matching over 7 bases. The ends lost 5 bases at V and 7 bases at J; junction bases unmatched: 5. The CDR3 extends over 13 amino acids. Germline V CDR1 and CDR2: SGHAT, FQDESV (reference sequence). The CDR3 region has the DNA TGTGCCAGCAGCCCCAGACAGGGCCAGCCCCAGCATTTT. Translation: CASSPRQGQPQHF.

The gene calls are TRBV7-9 and TRBJ2-7; either TRBD1 or TRBD2 may supply D (5 bases each). This CDR3 has 18 amino acids. From germline, CDR1 is SEHNR and CDR2 FQNEAQ (reference sequence). The V end lost 4 bases, the J end lost 2 bases, and 24 bases lay between the germline ends. The DNA for the CDR3 is TGTGCCAGCAGCTCAAACCCCATGGGCCGGCAGGGAGCCTACGAGCAGTACTTC. Translating it yields CASSSNPMGRQGAYEQYF.

This chain uses TRBV29-1 with TRBJ2-2, with D unclear. Germline V CDR1 and CDR2: SQVTM, ANQGSEA. The CDR3 length is 14 residues. V was pared by 1 base and J by 0 bases, with 6 bases between. The CDR3 spells CSVEGRSNTGELFF. CDR3 coding DNA: TGCAGCGTTGAAGGCAGGTCGAACACCGGGGAGCTGTTTTTT.

The chain recombines TRBV7-2 with TRBJ2-1, with D unresolved. The germline gives CDR1 SGHTA, CDR2 FQGNSA. CDR3 length equals 15 residues. Between the trimmed V and J ends, which lost 7 bases and 2 bases, there was a span of 15 bases. The CDR3 protein is CASTDTASPYNEQFF. The DNA of the CDR3 is TGTGCCAGCACCGATACGGCTAGTCCCTACAATGAGCAGTTCTTC.

The chain has TRBV2 and TRBJ1-2; TRBD1 might be the D (5 bases). The CDR3 runs 14 residues. Germline V gives CDR1 SNHLY, CDR2 FYNNEI. Trimming took 0 bases from V and 5 from J, leaving 10 bases between them. The CDR3 here is CASSEAGSGYGYTF. The CDR3 DNA is TGTGCCAGCAGTGAAGCGGGATCAGGGTATGGCTACACCTTC.

The chain combines TRBV28 with TRBJ2-3, with 8 positions matching TRBD2. Germline V CDR1 and CDR2: MDHEN, SYDVKM. The CDR3 is 16 amino acids. Unmatched junction bases numbered 8, after V lost 2 bases and J lost 4 bases. CDR3 amino acids: CASSLETAGVPDTQYF. CDR3 in DNA: TGTGCCAGCAGTTTAGAAACAGCGGGAGTTCCAGATACGCAGTATTTT. Combining the CDR3 with reference TRBV28 and TRBJ2-3 gives the whole variable domain DVKVTQSSRYLVKRTGEKVFLECVQDMDHENMFWYRQDPGLGLRLIYFSYDVKMKEKGDIPEGYSVSREKKERFSLILESASTNQTSMYLCASSLETAGVPDTQYFGPGTRLTVL.

This clone was detected only once. This CDR3 reads CASSLGQGGEGNQPQHF. In nucleotides, the CDR3 is TGTGCCAGCAGTTTAGGACAGGGGGGCGAGGGCAATCAGCCCCAGCATTTT. The rearrangement uses TRBV28 and TRBJ1-5; TRBD1 matches 10 bases. Germline-derived CDR1 and CDR2 are MDHEN and SYDVKM. The CDR3 runs 17 residues. V lost 2 bases, J lost 2 bases, and 6 bases stayed unmatched.

The chain uses TRBV5-4 and TRBJ2-1, with 14 bases matching TRBD2. The V gene end was trimmed by 4 bases and the J gene end by 8 bases; junction bases not matched to a gene: 5. The CDR3 has 15 amino acids. Germline CDR1 reads SGHNT; CDR2 reads YYREEE (reference sequence). The CDR3 protein is CASSTGLAGEYEQFF. In DNA, the CDR3 is TGTGCCAGCAGCACGGGACTAGCGGGAGAATATGAGCAGTTCTTC.

The V call is TRBV6-6, the J call TRBJ1-1; a weak D match, TRBD1 (6 bases). This CDR3 has 13 amino acids. The germline V gene has CDR1 MNHNY and CDR2 SVGAGI (reference sequence). Between the trimmed V and J ends, which lost 2 bases and 4 bases, there was a span of 8 bases. CDR3 protein: CASSYEGVTEAFF. In DNA form, the CDR3 reads TGTGCCAGCAGTTACGAGGGGGTCACTGAAGCTTTCTTT.

This clone was observed once. The CDR3 region is CASSLGPSEVDEQFF. The CDR3 coding sequence is TGTGCCAGCAGCTTAGGACCCTCCGAAGTGGATGAGCAGTTCTTC. The chain carries TRBV7-2 and TRBJ2-1; no firm D call. The CDR3 covers 15 residues. From germline, CDR1 is SGHTA and CDR2 FQGNSA. V was clipped by 1 base and J by 8 bases, with 15 bases between them.

This sequence joins TRBV12-5 and TRBJ2-7; 10 bases are shared with TRBD2. The ends lost 9 bases at V and 4 bases at J; junction bases unmatched: 12. In germline, CDR1 is LGHNT, CDR2 FRNRAP. This CDR3 has 15 amino acids. CDR3 DNA: TGTGCTAGGCATTATAGCGGGAGGAGTCGGTACGAGCAGTACTTC. Translating it yields CARHYSGRSRYEQYF.

For this clone: This specimen includes other DNA sequences encoding the same CDR3. The chain couples TRBV5-4 to TRBJ2-2; possibly TRBD2 for D (6 bases). The CDR3 consists of 15 residues. The germline CDR1 and CDR2 sequences are SGHNT and YYREEE (reference sequence). Trimming pared 0 bases from V and 0 bases from J, leaving 6 bases between. The CDR3 sequence: CASSLGLANTGELFF. The CDR3 nucleotides are TGTGCCAGCAGCTTGGGACTAGCGAACACCGGGGAGCTGTTTTTT.

The chain joins TRBV6-6 to TRBJ1-4; tentative D call: TRBD1 (5 bases). The ends were cut back, 6 bases at V and 8 bases at J, with 16 bases in the middle. This CDR3 is 14 amino acids long. The germline CDR1 and CDR2 sequences are MNHNY and SVGAGI (reference sequence). The chain's CDR3 is CASRSGTVREKLFF. The CDR3 DNA sequence: TGTGCCAGCAGGTCCGGGACTGTGCGGGAAAAACTGTTTTTT.